This is a list of T cell receptor beta chains from one sample in a study of blood T cell repertoires in COVID-19. Sequencing was performed with immunoSEQ multiplex PCR; in TCRdb, only in-frame clones are kept and a portion is missing. In the table there are about 88,000 clones, roughly 87% of which are singletons. The sequencing sample was made of peripheral blood. The receptors originated from a male donor with acute or convalescent COVID-19. The CDR3 runs from the conserved cysteine through the conserved F or W. D genes are given only for firm matches. Some rows mark clone size as missing; the rest say once, few, many or name a class of expanded clone.

clone size: .; V gene: TRBV6-1; D gene: TRBD2; J gene: TRBJ2-1; CDR3 DNA: TGTGCCAGCAGTGCCCTCAGCGGGAGCTCCTACAATGAGCAGTTCTTC; CDR3 protein: CASSALSGSSYNEQFF
clone size: .; V gene: TRBV27; D gene: TRBD1; J gene: TRBJ1-1; CDR3 DNA: TGTGCCAGCCCCCCCCGGGACAGGCCGAACACTGAAGCTTTCTTT; CDR3 protein: CASPPRDRPNTEAFF
clone size: .; V gene: TRBV7-3; D gene: .; J gene: TRBJ2-6; CDR3 DNA: TGTGCCAGCAGCTTAGCGGGGACAGTCTCTGGGGCCAACGTCCTGACTTTC; CDR3 protein: CASSLAGTVSGANVLTF
clone size: .; V gene: TRBV6-6; D gene: TRBD1; J gene: TRBJ1-5; CDR3 DNA: TGTGCCAGCAGTACCCGACAGGGGAGTCAGCCCCAGCATTTT; CDR3 protein: CASSTRQGSQPQHF
clone size: once; V gene: TRBV19; D gene: TRBD1; J gene: TRBJ1-5; CDR3 DNA: TGTGCCAGTAGTCCACAGGGGAGCAATCAGCCCCAGCATTTT; CDR3 protein: CASSPQGSNQPQHF
clone size: .; V gene: TRBV20-1; D gene: .; J gene: TRBJ2-3; CDR3 DNA: TGCAGTGCTAGTTTATCTCCGGGCACAGATACGCAGTATTTT; CDR3 protein: CSASLSPGTDTQYF
clone size: .; V gene: TRBV5-1; D gene: .; J gene: TRBJ2-1; CDR3 DNA: TGCGCCAGCAGCTTGGGGGGGGGCGCCTCCCTCACCTACAATGAGCAGTTCTTC; CDR3 protein: CASSLGGGASLTYNEQFF
clone size: .; V gene: TRBV7-2; D gene: .; J gene: TRBJ1-5; CDR3 DNA: TGTGCCAGCAGCCCGACTCCAGGGGACAATCAGCCCCAGCATTTT; CDR3 protein: CASSPTPGDNQPQHF
clone size: .; V gene: TRBV30; D gene: TRBD1; J gene: TRBJ1-3; CDR3 DNA: TGTGCCTGGACCGTCGGGACAGGGTTCCCTGGAAACACCATATATTTT; CDR3 protein: CAWTVGTGFPGNTIYF
clone size: .; V gene: TRBV24-1; D gene: TRBD1; J gene: TRBJ2-6; CDR3 DNA: TGTGCCACCAGGGGGACAGGGGGCGCGGGGGCCAACGTCCTGACTTTC; CDR3 protein: CATRGTGGAGANVLTF
clone size: once; V gene: TRBV6-2/TRBV6-3; D gene: .; J gene: TRBJ2-7; CDR3 DNA: TGTGCCAGCACCCCAGGCAGGGTACCCTACGAGCAGTACTTC; CDR3 protein: CASTPGRVPYEQYF
clone size: .; V gene: TRBV5-1; D gene: TRBD1; J gene: TRBJ1-2; CDR3 DNA: TGCGCCAGCAGCTGGGGCGGACAGGGGTCGGGTGGCTACACCTTC; CDR3 protein: CASSWGGQGSGGYTF
clone size: .; V gene: TRBV7-2; D gene: TRBD1; J gene: TRBJ2-3; CDR3 DNA: TGTGCCAGCAGCAAAGAGGGGGCTACGGGAAGCGCAGATACGCAGTATTTT; CDR3 protein: CASSKEGATGSADTQYF
clone size: .; V gene: TRBV11-1; D gene: .; J gene: TRBJ1-1; CDR3 DNA: TGTGCCAGCAGCTTCGGACAGCAGAACACTGAAGCTTTCTTT; CDR3 protein: CASSFGQQNTEAFF
clone size: .; V gene: TRBV7-2; D gene: .; J gene: TRBJ2-4; CDR3 DNA: TGTGCCAGCAGCCCGACCCCAGGAAGAAACATTCAGTACTTC; CDR3 protein: CASSPTPGRNIQYF
clone size: .; V gene: TRBV30; D gene: .; J gene: TRBJ1-4; CDR3 DNA: TGTGCCTGGATCCCACGACAGCGTCCTAATGAAAAACTGTTTTTT; CDR3 protein: CAWIPRQRPNEKLFF
clone size: .; V gene: TRBV6-6; D gene: .; J gene: TRBJ1-1; CDR3 DNA: TGTGCCAGCAGTTACTCCACCCTCTCCCTAGGGGGTGAAGCTTTCTTT; CDR3 protein: CASSYSTLSLGGEAFF
clone size: .; V gene: TRBV7-8; D gene: TRBD1; J gene: TRBJ2-1; CDR3 DNA: TGTGCCAGCAGCCCCCGACAGGGGCTCTGGGGTGAGCAGTTCTTC; CDR3 protein: CASSPRQGLWGEQFF
clone size: .; V gene: TRBV5-1; D gene: .; J gene: TRBJ2-1; CDR3 DNA: TGCGCCAGCAGCTTGGTCAGTGTTTCCTACAATGAGCAGTTCTTC; CDR3 protein: CASSLVSVSYNEQFF
clone size: .; V gene: TRBV6-5; D gene: .; J gene: TRBJ1-5; CDR3 DNA: TGTGCCAGCAGACGGGAGAATCAGCCCCAGCATTTT; CDR3 protein: CASRRENQPQHF
clone size: .; V gene: TRBV6-1; D gene: TRBD1; J gene: TRBJ2-7; CDR3 DNA: TGTGCCAGCAGTGAAAGGGGGCAGACCTACGAGCAGTACTTC; CDR3 protein: CASSERGQTYEQYF
clone size: .; V gene: TRBV9; D gene: .; J gene: TRBJ2-2; CDR3 DNA: TGTGCCAGCAGCGTGAATGCGGCCGCGAACACCGGGGAGCTGTTTTTT; CDR3 protein: CASSVNAAANTGELFF